This T cell receptor beta chain was recovered during a study of blood T cells in healthy people across ages. Points from the study as a whole: No conclusive comparison of naive versus antigen-experienced cells was possible with unsorted PBMCs. Roughly linear age-related decline in beta diversity appeared, significant by age around 38.

With a J-beta primer mix and a sample-barcoded 5' primer, a second PCR ran about 6 to 11 cycles. MiXCR, run by TCRdb on the 5' RACE reads, gives a single entry per CDR3 protein. This sample has about 1,500,000 distinct CDR3 sequences, with 28% found just once. At least ten counts were recorded for this clonotype. Antigen unknown. This CDR3 is 18 amino acids long. The germline V gene has CDR1 KGHDR and CDR2 SFDVKD. Trimming pared 3 bases from V and 1 base from J, leaving 18 bases between. The receptor was isolated from a young woman in good health. The rearrangement links TRBV24-1 to TRBJ2-1, with a possible D match to TRBD1 (5 bases). Sequencing input: blood. The CDR3: CATSDNVGRAFSYNEQFF. For the CDR3, the DNA is TGTGCCACCAGTGATAACGTGGGCAGGGCCTTTTCCTACAATGAGCAGTTCTTC.